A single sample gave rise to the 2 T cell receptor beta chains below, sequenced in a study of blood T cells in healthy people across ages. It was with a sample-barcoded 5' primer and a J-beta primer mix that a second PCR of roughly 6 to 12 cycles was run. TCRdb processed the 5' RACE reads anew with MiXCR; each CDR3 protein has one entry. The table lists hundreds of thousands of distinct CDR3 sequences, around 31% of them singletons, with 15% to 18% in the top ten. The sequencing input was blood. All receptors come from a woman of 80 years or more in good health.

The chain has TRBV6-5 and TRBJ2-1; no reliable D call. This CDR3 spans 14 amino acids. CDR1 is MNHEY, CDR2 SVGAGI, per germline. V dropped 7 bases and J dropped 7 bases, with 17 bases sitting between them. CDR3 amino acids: CASTIRPLGNEQFF. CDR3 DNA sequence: TGTGCCAGCACGATCAGGCCTCTGGGGAATGAGCAGTTCTTC.

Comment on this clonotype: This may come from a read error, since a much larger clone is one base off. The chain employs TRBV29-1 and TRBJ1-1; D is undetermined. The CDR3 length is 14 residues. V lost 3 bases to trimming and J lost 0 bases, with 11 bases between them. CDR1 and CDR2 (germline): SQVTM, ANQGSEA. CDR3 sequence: CSVDPSSMNTEAFF. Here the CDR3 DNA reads TGCAGCGTTGACCCCAGCAGCATGAACACTGAAGCTTTCTTT.